These T cell receptor beta chains were read from a single sample in a study of neurological immune-mediated disorders. MiXCR was run by TCRdb on the 5' RACE reads, yielding one entry per CDR3 protein. The sample includes some 48,000 distinct CDR3 sequences, roughly a fifth of them seen just once. What was sequenced was PBMCs. The receptors here all came from a man between 60 and 75 years old with HTLV-1-associated myelopathy (HAM/TSP). The CDR3 runs from the conserved cysteine through the conserved F or W. Fields, in order: V gene, J gene, CDR3 length, D gene, clone size, CDR3 DNA, CDR3 protein. A D gene is named only where the DNA matches it firmly. Rows give clone size only sometimes, using once, few, many, or a class for an expanded clone.

TRBV12-3/TRBV12-4	TRBJ2-1	16	TRBD2	many	TGTGCCAGCAGTTCAGGCGAGACTAGCGGGAGCTATGAGCAGTTCTTC	CASSSGETSGSYEQFF
TRBV29-1	TRBJ2-5	14	NA	NA	TGCAGCGTCAGTCCCGGAGGTGGGCAAGAGACCCAGTACTTC	CSVSPGGGQETQYF
TRBV29-1	TRBJ2-4	18	NA	NA	TGCAGCGTTGAAGTTGCTGGGGGGCCAGGGCTAGCCAAAAACATTCAGTACTTC	CSVEVAGGPGLAKNIQYF
TRBV24-1	TRBJ2-7	15	NA	many	TGTGCCACCAGTGACCCTCGGACAGACCCCTACGAGCAGTACTTC	CATSDPRTDPYEQYF
TRBV12-3/TRBV12-4	TRBJ2-2	16	NA	many	TGTGCCAGCAGTTTGGGTGGGACCCTGAACACCGGGGAGCTGTTTTTT	CASSLGGTLNTGELFF
TRBV18	TRBJ2-5	13	NA	NA	TGTGCCAGCTCACCAGACCTTCGGGAGACCCAGTACTTC	CASSPDLRETQYF
TRBV5-1	TRBJ1-1	13	NA	NA	TGCGCCAGCAGCTTCGGGGCTAACACTGAAGCTTTCTTT	CASSFGANTEAFF
TRBV5-1	TRBJ1-2	15	TRBD1	many	TGCGCCAGCAGCTTGGTGGGGACAGGGGTTTATGGCTACACCTTC	CASSLVGTGVYGYTF
TRBV28	TRBJ2-4	15	TRBD1	many	TGTGCCAGCAGAAAACAAGGGACAGGGAAAAACATTCAGTACTTC	CASRKQGTGKNIQYF
TRBV28	TRBJ2-3	16	NA	NA	TGTGCCAGCAGGCCACCTACAAGGGTAGGCACAGATACGCAGTATTTT	CASRPPTRVGTDTQYF
TRBV20-1	TRBJ2-5	15	NA	many	TGCAGTGCTAGAGATCCAGGGACCTCCCAAGAGACCCAGTACTTC	CSARDPGTSQETQYF
TRBV29-1	TRBJ1-1	14	NA	NA	TGCAGCGCGGGAGCGCTGAGGGATGTCACTGAAGCTTTCTTT	CSAGALRDVTEAFF
TRBV5-1	TRBJ1-1	15	TRBD1	many	TGCGCCAGCAGCATACAGGGGACCGCGAACACTGAAGCTTTCTTT	CASSIQGTANTEAFF
TRBV5-1	TRBJ2-7	15	NA	many	TGCGCCAGCAGCTTGACGGGAGTTAATCCGTACGAGCAGTACTTC	CASSLTGVNPYEQYF
TRBV27	TRBJ2-3	17	TRBD2	few	TGTGCCAGCCACTCAGCACCGGGAGGGATTAGCACAGATACGCAGTATTTT	CASHSAPGGISTDTQYF
TRBV20-1	TRBJ2-5	13	NA	NA	TGCAGTGCAGCAAGGACTACCCAAGAGACCCAGTACTTC	CSAARTTQETQYF
TRBV20-1	TRBJ1-5	14	NA	many	TGCAGTGCTTCCACGAGGGGTTTAGGGCAGCCCCAGCATTTT	CSASTRGLGQPQHF
TRBV6-5	TRBJ1-2	14	NA	many	TGTGCCAGCAGTTACGACAGTAATGACTATGGCTACACCTTC	CASSYDSNDYGYTF
TRBV24-1	TRBJ2-3	12	NA	many	TGTGCCACCAGTGATTTTACAGATACGCAGTATTTT	CATSDFTDTQYF
TRBV2	TRBJ2-1	16	TRBD2	NA	TGTGCCAGCAGGGGGACCCCGGGACTAGCCGAACAGGAGCAGTTCTTC	CASRGTPGLAEQEQFF
TRBV13	TRBJ2-1	12	NA	many	TGTGCCAGCAGTAACGGCCCTAATGAGCAGTTCTTC	CASSNGPNEQFF
TRBV11-2	TRBJ2-1	14	TRBD2	many	TGTGCCAGCAGCTTAAGCGGGAGGGCCTATGAGCAGTTCTTC	CASSLSGRAYEQFF
TRBV13	TRBJ2-1	13	NA	many	TGTGCCAGCAGCTTATTCCTAGCCGATGAGCAGTTCTTC	CASSLFLADEQFF
TRBV5-1	TRBJ2-1	15	NA	many	TGCGCCAGCAGCTTGCACGGGGGAGAAGAGAATGAGCAGTTCTTC	CASSLHGGEENEQFF
TRBV5-1	TRBJ2-1	12	NA	many	TGCGCCAGCAGCTTCCAATTCAATGAGCAGTTCTTC	CASSFQFNEQFF
TRBV29-1	TRBJ2-5	16	TRBD2	few	TGCAGCACCAAGGCAGAACTAGCGGGAGACAGTGAGACCCAGTACTTC	CSTKAELAGDSETQYF
TRBV10-3	TRBJ2-1	13	NA	NA	TGTGCCAGCAGTGAGTCGGGGAACAATCAGCAGTTCTTC	CASSESGNNQQFF
TRBV10-2	TRBJ1-2	13	TRBD1	many	TGCGCCAGCACCCGGGACAGGGCCTATGGCTACACCTTC	CASTRDRAYGYTF
TRBV18	TRBJ2-2	13	NA	NA	TGTGCCAGCAACCCCCTTAACACCGGGGAGCTGTTTTTT	CASNPLNTGELFF
TRBV7-9	TRBJ2-5	12	NA	many	TGTGCCAGCAGCAGAAACCAAGAGACCCAGTACTTC	CASSRNQETQYF
TRBV2	TRBJ2-1	17	TRBD1	NA	TGTGCCAGCAGATTGACAGGGGGTCAGTACATGGGCAATGAGCAGTTCTTC	CASRLTGGQYMGNEQFF
TRBV9	TRBJ1-1	13	NA	many	TGTGCCAGCAACTCCGGGGTGAACACTGAAGCTTTCTTT	CASNSGVNTEAFF
TRBV4-1	TRBJ2-7	14	NA	many	TGCGCCAGCAGCTTCCTTCCGGTAACCTACGAGCAGTACTTC	CASSFLPVTYEQYF
TRBV29-1	TRBJ2-5	11	NA	many	TGCAGCGCCGGGACTCAAGAGACCCAGTACTTC	CSAGTQETQYF
TRBV19	TRBJ1-1	13	TRBD1	few	TGTGCCAGTAGCGACAGGGGTCCGACTGAAGCTTTCTTT	CASSDRGPTEAFF
TRBV12-3/TRBV12-4	TRBJ2-2	14	TRBD1	many	TGTGCCAGTGGGGGACAGGAGAACACCGGGGAGCTGTTTTTT	CASGGQENTGELFF
TRBV5-1	TRBJ1-3	14	NA	many	TGCGCCAGCAGCTTGTCGGCAGCCGGAAACACCATATATTTT	CASSLSAAGNTIYF
TRBV7-8	TRBJ2-7	15	NA	many	TGTGCCAGCAGCTTAGTGCGGGGGCCGTCCTACGAGCAGTACTTC	CASSLVRGPSYEQYF
TRBV2	TRBJ2-3	15	NA	many	TGTGCCAGCAGGGGAGTTTTACTACACACAGATACGCAGTATTTT	CASRGVLLHTDTQYF
TRBV4-2	TRBJ2-1	18	TRBD2	many	TGTGCCAGCAGCCTAGGGACTAGCGGGAGGAGCTCCTACAATGAGCAGTTCTTC	CASSLGTSGRSSYNEQFF
TRBV5-1	TRBJ2-2	14	NA	many	TGCGCCAGCCTCGGACCCGCGAACACCGGGGAGCTGTTTTTT	CASLGPANTGELFF
TRBV4-1	TRBJ2-3	16	TRBD2	many	TGCGCCAGCAGCCAAGGGGATAGCGGGAGTGCAGATACGCAGTATTTT	CASSQGDSGSADTQYF
TRBV7-2	TRBJ2-2	14	NA	few	TGTGCCAGCAGCTTAGTCTGGAACACCGGGGAGCTGTTTTTT	CASSLVWNTGELFF
TRBV6-5	TRBJ2-1	16	TRBD2	many	TGTGCCAGCAGTTCAACGAAGGGAGGGTTCGGCAATGAGCAGTTCTTC	CASSSTKGGFGNEQFF
TRBV4-2	TRBJ2-5	12	NA	many	TGTGCCAGCAGCCAAGAGGGAGAGACCCAGTACTTC	CASSQEGETQYF
TRBV4-1	TRBJ2-1	14	TRBD2	many	TGCGCCAGCAGCCACGGACTAGCTGACAATGAGCAGTTCTTC	CASSHGLADNEQFF
TRBV18	TRBJ1-2	17	NA	once	TGTGCCAGCTCACCCCGCCCGCGTGGAGATACTAACTATGGCTACACCTTC	CASSPRPRGDTNYGYTF